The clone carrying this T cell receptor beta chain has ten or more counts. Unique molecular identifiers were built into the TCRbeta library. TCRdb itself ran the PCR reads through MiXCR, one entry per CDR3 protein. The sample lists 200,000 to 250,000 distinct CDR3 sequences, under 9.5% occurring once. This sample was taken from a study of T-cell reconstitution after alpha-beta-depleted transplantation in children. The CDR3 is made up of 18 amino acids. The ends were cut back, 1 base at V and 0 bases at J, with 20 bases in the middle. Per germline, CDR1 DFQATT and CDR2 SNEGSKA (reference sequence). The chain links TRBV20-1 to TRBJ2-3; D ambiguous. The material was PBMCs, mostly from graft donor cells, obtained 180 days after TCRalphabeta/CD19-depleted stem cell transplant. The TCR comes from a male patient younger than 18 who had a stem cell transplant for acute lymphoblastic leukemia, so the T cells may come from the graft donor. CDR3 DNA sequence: TGCAGTGCTAGAGTACACGAACTCATCCTTTCTAGCACAGATACGCAGTATTTT. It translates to CSARVHELILSSTDTQYF.